Listed below are T cell receptor beta chains from one sample, sequenced in a study of T cell responses to AZD1222 COVID-19 vaccine. The protocol was immunoSEQ multiplex PCR, while the TCRdb copy is restricted to in-frame clones and leaves out a portion. This table holds about 150,000 clones, roughly 84% found once. This specimen consisted of peripheral blood, obtained 28 days after the second AZD1222 dose. These receptors were taken from an adult who received the AZD1222 COVID-19 vaccine. Each CDR3 is given with its conserved first and last residue. D genes are given only for firm matches. Size tells how often a clone was seen (once, few, many) or the class of an expanded clone, and some rows leave it out.

d_call	v_call	clone_size	j_call	cdr3_nt	cdr3_aa
TRBD1	TRBV27	.	TRBJ1-2	TGTGCCAGCAGTTTCATACAGGGGAGAAGCTACACCTTC	CASSFIQGRSYTF
TRBD2	TRBV10-3	.	TRBJ2-1	TGTGCCATCAGTCCGGGACTAGCGGGAGTTGACCCCAATGAGCAGTTCTTC	CAISPGLAGVDPNEQFF
.	TRBV2	.	TRBJ1-4	TGTGCCAGCAGTCGGGACCTGAATGAAAAACTGTTTTTT	CASSRDLNEKLFF
.	TRBV7-9	.	TRBJ1-3	TGTGCCAGCAGCCCGCCCGGAGGGGTCTCTGGAAACACCATATATTTT	CASSPPGGVSGNTIYF
TRBD2	TRBV27	.	TRBJ2-5	TGTGCCAGCAGTTGGGGACTAGCGGGGGGCGGAGAGACCCAGTACTTC	CASSWGLAGGGETQYF
.	TRBV30	.	TRBJ1-1	TGTGCCTGGAGTGGGGGAGGGGACACTGAAGCTTTCTTT	CAWSGGGDTEAFF
.	TRBV5-1	few	TRBJ1-1	TGCGCCAGCAGCTCGAGGGGATTTTCGAACACTGAAGCTTTCTTT	CASSSRGFSNTEAFF
.	TRBV7-2	.	TRBJ2-3	TGTGCCAGCAAAAGGGCGCGTAGCACAGATACGCAGTATTTT	CASKRARSTDTQYF
.	TRBV19	.	TRBJ2-7	TGTGCCAGTAGTATAGGAAGGGAAGAGCAGTACTTC	CASSIGREEQYF
.	TRBV15	.	TRBJ2-2	TGTGCCACCAGCAGAGATCAAACCGGGGAGCTGTTTTTT	CATSRDQTGELFF
.	TRBV27	.	TRBJ2-3	.	CASSFGPGTDTQYF
.	TRBV3-1/TRBV3-2	few	TRBJ1-2	TGTGCCAGCAGCCCATTGCATCGAGGGTTAAACTATGGCTACACCTTC	CASSPLHRGLNYGYTF
TRBD2	TRBV7-9	.	TRBJ2-7	TGTGCCAGCAGCCGTAGCGGGACCTACGAGCAGTACTTC	CASSRSGTYEQYF
.	TRBV11-2	.	TRBJ1-6	TGTGCCAGCAGCCCCAGCCGGCAGCCTTTCGAGTCCCTCCACTTT	CASSPSRQPFESLHF
TRBD1	TRBV11-3	.	TRBJ1-1	TGTGCCAGCAGCCACAGGGGCACTGAAGCTTTCTTT	CASSHRGTEAFF
TRBD2	TRBV5-1	.	TRBJ2-5	TGCGCCAGCAGCTTAGGACTAGCGGGAGGAGAGACCCAGTACTTC	CASSLGLAGGETQYF
TRBD2	TRBV5-5	.	TRBJ2-5	TGTGCCAGCAGCTTGGACGGGGGGGCGGAGACCCAGTACTTC	CASSLDGGAETQYF
.	TRBV12-3/TRBV12-4	.	TRBJ2-7	TGTGCCAGCCGAAGTATCGGTGGGGAGCAGTACTTC	CASRSIGGEQYF
.	TRBV4-1	few	TRBJ2-2	TGCGCCAGCAGCCAATTCTGGGGCGGGGAGCTGTTTTTT	CASSQFWGGELFF
.	TRBV5-1	.	TRBJ1-1	TGCGCCAGCAGCACCACGAGATCGAACACTGAAGCTTTCTTT	CASSTTRSNTEAFF
.	TRBV5-5	.	TRBJ2-4	TGTGCCAGCAGCTTGGGGCAGCTACTAGCCAAAAACATTCAGTACTTC	CASSLGQLLAKNIQYF
.	TRBV7-9	.	TRBJ1-1	TGTGCCGGTAGCAGGGGCCCGAACACTGAAGCTTTCTTT	CAGSRGPNTEAFF
.	TRBV7-2	.	TRBJ2-1	TGTGCCAGCAGCTTAGGCCCGGGCAGCTCCTACAATGAGCAGTTCTTC	CASSLGPGSSYNEQFF
TRBD1	TRBV5-6	.	TRBJ2-7	TGTGCCAGCAGCTTCGGGACAGGTCGGCAAGAGCAGTACTTC	CASSFGTGRQEQYF
TRBD2	TRBV15	.	TRBJ2-1	TGTGCCACTTATCTCGGGGGGGCAGCCTACAATGAGCAGTTCTTC	CATYLGGAAYNEQFF
.	TRBV6-4	.	TRBJ2-1	TGTGCCAGCAGTTCGACACGGGGAAATGAGCAGTTCTTC	CASSSTRGNEQFF
TRBD2	TRBV7-8	.	TRBJ2-1	TGTGCCAGCAGCTTTCGGACTAGCGGGAGGGAGCAGTTCTTC	CASSFRTSGREQFF
TRBD1	TRBV29-1	.	TRBJ1-1	TGCAGCGGCCGGGACAGTCGGTATGGGGCTTTCTTT	CSGRDSRYGAFF